This T cell receptor (beta chain) was profiled in a study of blood T cell repertoires in COVID-19. Study-level information: Material from acute and convalescent COVID-19 was sourced from the United States, Italy and Spain.

As originally analysed: Nucleated cell counts were estimated from reference gene primer amplification. Libraries were prepared by immunoSEQ multiplex PCR; TCRdb keeps only in-frame clonotypes and omits some of them. V, J and clone size were drawn from that table, and D and trimming were deduced from the DNA. This sample yields approximately 130,000 clones, of which about 77% are seen a single time; 20% belongs to the top ten. The CDR3 is 14 residues long. V lost 5 bases to trimming and J lost 6 bases; unmatched junction nucleotides: 7. CDR1 and CDR2 from the germline V gene are SGHRS and YFSETQ. This clone was counted only a few times.

V usage is TRBV5-1 and J usage is TRBJ2-2; 7 positions match TRBD2. Material for sequencing was peripheral blood. This receptor was taken from an elderly man with acute or convalescent COVID-19. The CDR3 loop is CASSPGLVAGELFF. The CDR3 DNA sequence: TGCGCCAGCAGTCCCGGACTAGTAGCCGGGGAGCTGTTTTTT.